This T cell receptor (beta chain) originates from a study of blood T cell repertoires in COVID-19. Study background: The United States, Italy and Spain supplied acute and convalescent COVID-19 samples. In each case, the material was cDNA or gDNA derived from T cells, B-cell-depleted T cells, or PBMCs.

Original analysis: Reference gene primers were amplified, and this amplification served to estimate nucleated cell counts. The table came from immunoSEQ multiplex PCR; TCRdb's copy has only in-frame clones and leaves some out. The V and J calls and clone size were taken over from that table, and D and trimming were inferred from the DNA. This sample has roughly 220,000 clones; 84% occur once, and the top ten carry 3% to 3.5%. This clone was seen many times. The length of the CDR3 is 15 residues. Looked up from germline, CDR1 is LNHDA and CDR2 is SQIVND (reference sequence). Losses at the gene ends were 7 bases for V and 6 bases for J; bases not matched to a gene: 11.

This TCR derives from a woman in her thirties who had recovered from COVID-19. The chain couples TRBV19 to TRBJ1-2; 10 nucleotides line up with TRBD1. Sequenced: peripheral blood. The CDR3, as DNA: TGTGCCAGTAAGCCCTGGGGACAGGGGACGAATGGCTACACCTTC. It translates to CASKPWGQGTNGYTF.